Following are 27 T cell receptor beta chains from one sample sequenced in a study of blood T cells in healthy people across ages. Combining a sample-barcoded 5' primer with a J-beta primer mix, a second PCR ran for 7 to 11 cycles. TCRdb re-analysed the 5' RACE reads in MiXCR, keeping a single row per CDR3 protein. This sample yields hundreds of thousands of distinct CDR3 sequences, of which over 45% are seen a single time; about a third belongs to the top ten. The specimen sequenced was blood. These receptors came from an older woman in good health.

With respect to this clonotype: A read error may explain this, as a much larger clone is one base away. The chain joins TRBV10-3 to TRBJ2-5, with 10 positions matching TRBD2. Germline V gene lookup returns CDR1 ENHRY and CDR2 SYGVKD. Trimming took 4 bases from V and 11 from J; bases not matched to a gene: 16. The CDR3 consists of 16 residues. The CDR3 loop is CAISVQREGPNNEQYF. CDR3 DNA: TGTGCCATCAGTGTCCAGCGGGAGGGCCCCAACAATGAGCAGTACTTC.

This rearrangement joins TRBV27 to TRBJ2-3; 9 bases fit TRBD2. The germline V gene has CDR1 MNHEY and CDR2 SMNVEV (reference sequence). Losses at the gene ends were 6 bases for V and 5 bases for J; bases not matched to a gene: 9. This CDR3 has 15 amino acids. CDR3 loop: CASRRLSGGGDTQYF. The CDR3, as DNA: TGTGCCAGCAGAAGACTTAGCGGGGGCGGAGATACGCAGTATTTT.

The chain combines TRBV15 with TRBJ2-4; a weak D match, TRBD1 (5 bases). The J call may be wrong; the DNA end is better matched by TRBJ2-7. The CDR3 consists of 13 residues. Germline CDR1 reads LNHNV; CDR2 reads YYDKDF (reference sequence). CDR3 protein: CATSWGASYEQYF. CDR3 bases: TGTGCCACCAGCTGGGGCGCATCCTACGAGCAGTACTTC.

CDR3 DNA: TGTGCCAGCAGTGGGGGGGCTCAGCAGTTCTTC. This codes for CASSGGAQQFF. The chain carries TRBV2 and TRBJ2-1; D is possibly TRBD1 or TRBD2 (6 bases each). CDR1 SNHLY and CDR2 FYNNEI come from the germline V gene. The CDR3 length is 11 residues. V was pared by 4 bases and J by 11 bases, with 9 bases between.

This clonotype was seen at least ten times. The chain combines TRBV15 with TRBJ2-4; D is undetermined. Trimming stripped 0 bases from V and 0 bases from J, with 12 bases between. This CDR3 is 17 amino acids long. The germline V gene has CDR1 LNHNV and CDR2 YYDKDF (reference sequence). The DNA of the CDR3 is TGTGCCACCAGCAGAGACTCCCAGAGCGTAGCCAAAAACATTCAGTACTTC. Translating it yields CATSRDSQSVAKNIQYF.

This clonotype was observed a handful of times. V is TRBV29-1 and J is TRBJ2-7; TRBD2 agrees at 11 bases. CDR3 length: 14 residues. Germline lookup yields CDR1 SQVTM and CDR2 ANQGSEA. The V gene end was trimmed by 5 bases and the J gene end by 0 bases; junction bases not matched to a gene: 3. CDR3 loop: CSVSGTSGSYEQYF. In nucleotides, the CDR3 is TGCAGCGTTTCCGGGACTAGCGGCTCCTACGAGCAGTACTTC.

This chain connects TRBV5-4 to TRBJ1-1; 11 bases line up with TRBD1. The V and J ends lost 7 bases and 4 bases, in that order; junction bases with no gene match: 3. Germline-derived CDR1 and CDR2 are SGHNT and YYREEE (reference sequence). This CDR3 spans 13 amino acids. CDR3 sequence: CASSGTGGTEAFF. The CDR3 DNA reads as TGTGCCAGCTCCGGGACAGGGGGCACTGAAGCTTTCTTT.

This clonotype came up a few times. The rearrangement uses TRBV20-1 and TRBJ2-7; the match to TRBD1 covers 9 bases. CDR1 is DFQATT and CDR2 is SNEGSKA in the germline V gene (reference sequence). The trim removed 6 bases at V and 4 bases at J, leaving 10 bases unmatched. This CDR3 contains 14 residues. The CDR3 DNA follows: TGCAGTGCCAGAAAACGGACAGGGGAGTACGAGCAGTACTTC. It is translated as CSARKRTGEYEQYF.

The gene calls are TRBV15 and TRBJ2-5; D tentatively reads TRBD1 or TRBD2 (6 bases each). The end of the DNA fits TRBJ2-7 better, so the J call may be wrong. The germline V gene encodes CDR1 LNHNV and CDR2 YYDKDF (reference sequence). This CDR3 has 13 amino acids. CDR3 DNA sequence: TGTGCCACCAGCGGGCAGGGGAGGAACGAGCAGTACTTC. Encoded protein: CATSGQGRNEQYF.

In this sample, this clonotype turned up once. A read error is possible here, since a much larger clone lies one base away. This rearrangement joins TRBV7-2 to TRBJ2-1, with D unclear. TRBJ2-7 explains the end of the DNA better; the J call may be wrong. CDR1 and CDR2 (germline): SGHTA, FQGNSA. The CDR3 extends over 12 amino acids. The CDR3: CASSVSYNEQYF. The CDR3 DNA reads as TGTGCCAGCAGCGTCTCCTACAATGAGCAGTACTTC.

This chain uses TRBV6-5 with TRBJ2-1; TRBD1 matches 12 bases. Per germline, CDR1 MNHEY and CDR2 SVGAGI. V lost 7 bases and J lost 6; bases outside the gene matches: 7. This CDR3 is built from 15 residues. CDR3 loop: CASTKPGQGANEQFF. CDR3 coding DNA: TGTGCCAGCACGAAACCGGGACAGGGGGCCAATGAGCAGTTCTTC.

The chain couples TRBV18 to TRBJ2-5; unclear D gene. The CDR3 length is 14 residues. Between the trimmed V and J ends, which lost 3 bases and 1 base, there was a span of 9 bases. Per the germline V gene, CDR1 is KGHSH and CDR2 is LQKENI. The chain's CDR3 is CASSPLESQETQYF. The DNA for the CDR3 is TGTGCCAGCTCACCCCTGGAGTCCCAAGAGACCCAGTACTTC.

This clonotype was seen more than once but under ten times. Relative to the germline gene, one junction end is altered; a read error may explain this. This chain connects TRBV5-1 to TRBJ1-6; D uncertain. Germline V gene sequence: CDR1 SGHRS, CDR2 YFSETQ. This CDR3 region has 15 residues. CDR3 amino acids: CASSLTAGSNSPLHF. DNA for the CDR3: TGCGCCAGCAGCTTGACGGCAGGAAGTAATTCGCCCCTCCACTTT.

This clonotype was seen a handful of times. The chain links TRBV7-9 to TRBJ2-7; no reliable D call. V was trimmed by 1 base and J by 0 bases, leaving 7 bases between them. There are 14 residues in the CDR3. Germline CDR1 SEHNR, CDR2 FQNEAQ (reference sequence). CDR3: CASSLVKGSYEQYF. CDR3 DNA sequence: TGTGCCAGCAGCTTAGTGAAGGGCTCCTACGAGCAGTACTTC.

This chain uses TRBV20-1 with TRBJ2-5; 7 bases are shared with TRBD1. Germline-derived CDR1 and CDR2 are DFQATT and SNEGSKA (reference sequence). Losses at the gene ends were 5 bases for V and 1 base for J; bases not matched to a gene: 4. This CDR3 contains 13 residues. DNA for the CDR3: TGCAGTGCTGTCGACAGGGTCCAAGAGACCCAGTACTTC. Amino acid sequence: CSAVDRVQETQYF.

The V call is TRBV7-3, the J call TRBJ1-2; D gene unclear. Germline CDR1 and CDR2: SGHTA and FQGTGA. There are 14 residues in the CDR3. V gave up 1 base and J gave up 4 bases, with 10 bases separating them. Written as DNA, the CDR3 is TGTGCCAGCAGCTTAATCGGCCAGCGCTATGGCTACACCTTC. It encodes CASSLIGQRYGYTF. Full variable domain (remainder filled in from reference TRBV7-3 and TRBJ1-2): GAGVSQTPSNKVTEKGKYVELRCDPISGHTALYWYRQSLGQGPEFLIYFQGTGAADDSGLPNDRFFAVRPEGSVSTLKIQRTERGDSAVYLCASSLIGQRYGYTFGSGTRLTVV.

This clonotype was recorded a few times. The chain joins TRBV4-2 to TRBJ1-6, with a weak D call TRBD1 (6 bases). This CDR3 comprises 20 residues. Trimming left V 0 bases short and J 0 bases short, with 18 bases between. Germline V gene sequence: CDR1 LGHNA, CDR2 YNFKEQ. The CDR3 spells CASSQELAGAASSYNSPLHF. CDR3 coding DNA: TGTGCCAGCAGCCAAGAGCTCGCAGGGGCTGCCAGCTCCTATAATTCACCCCTCCACTTT.

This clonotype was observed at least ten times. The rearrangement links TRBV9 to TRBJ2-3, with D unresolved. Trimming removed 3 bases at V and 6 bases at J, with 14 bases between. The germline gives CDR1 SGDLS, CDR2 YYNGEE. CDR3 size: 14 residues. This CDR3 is CASSAGPTVDTQYF. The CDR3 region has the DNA TGTGCCAGCAGCGCCGGCCCTACCGTGGATACGCAGTATTTT.

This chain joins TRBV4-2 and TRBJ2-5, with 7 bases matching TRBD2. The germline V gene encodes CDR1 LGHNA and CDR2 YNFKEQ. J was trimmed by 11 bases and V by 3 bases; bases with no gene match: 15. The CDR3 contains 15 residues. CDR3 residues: CASSHLSGEGNEQYF. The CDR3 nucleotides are TGTGCCAGCAGCCACCTCTCCGGGGAGGGCAATGAGCAGTACTTC.

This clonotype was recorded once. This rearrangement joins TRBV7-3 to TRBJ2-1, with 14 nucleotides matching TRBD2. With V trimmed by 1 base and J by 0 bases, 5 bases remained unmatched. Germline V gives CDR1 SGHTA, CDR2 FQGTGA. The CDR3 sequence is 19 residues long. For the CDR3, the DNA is TGTGCCAGCAGCTTAAGGGGGGGGACTAGCGGGAGCTCCTACAATGAGCAGTTCTTC. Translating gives CASSLRGGTSGSSYNEQFF.

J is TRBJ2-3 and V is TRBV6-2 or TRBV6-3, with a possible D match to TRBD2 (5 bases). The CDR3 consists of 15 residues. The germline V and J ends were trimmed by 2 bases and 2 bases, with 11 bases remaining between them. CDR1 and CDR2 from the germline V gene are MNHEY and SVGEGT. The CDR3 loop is CASSYAGLDTDTQYF. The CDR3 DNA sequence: TGTGCCAGCAGTTACGCCGGACTTGACACAGATACGCAGTATTTT.

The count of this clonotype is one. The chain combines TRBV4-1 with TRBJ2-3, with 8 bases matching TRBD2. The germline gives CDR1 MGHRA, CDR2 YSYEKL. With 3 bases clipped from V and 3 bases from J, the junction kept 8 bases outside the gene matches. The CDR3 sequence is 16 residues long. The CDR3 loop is CASSHLTGGRTDTQYF. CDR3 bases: TGCGCCAGCAGCCACCTTACCGGCGGGAGGACAGATACGCAGTATTTT.

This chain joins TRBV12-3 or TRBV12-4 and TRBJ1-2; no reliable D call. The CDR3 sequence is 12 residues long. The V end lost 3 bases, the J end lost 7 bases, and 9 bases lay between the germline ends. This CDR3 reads CASSFAAAGYTF. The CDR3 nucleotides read TGTGCCAGCAGTTTTGCCGCAGCTGGCTACACCTTC.

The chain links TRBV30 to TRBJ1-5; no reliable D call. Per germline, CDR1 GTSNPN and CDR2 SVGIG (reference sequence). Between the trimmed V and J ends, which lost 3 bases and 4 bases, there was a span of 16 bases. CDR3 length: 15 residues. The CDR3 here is CAWSPRTGENQPQHF. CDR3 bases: TGTGCCTGGAGCCCACGGACTGGGGAAAATCAGCCCCAGCATTTT.

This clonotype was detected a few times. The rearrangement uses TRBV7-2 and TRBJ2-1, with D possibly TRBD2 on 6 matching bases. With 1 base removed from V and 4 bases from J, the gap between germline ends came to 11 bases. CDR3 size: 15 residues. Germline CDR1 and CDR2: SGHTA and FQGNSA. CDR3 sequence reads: CASSLVSGPYNEQFF. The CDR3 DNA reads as TGTGCCAGCAGCTTAGTTAGCGGCCCTTACAATGAGCAGTTCTTC.

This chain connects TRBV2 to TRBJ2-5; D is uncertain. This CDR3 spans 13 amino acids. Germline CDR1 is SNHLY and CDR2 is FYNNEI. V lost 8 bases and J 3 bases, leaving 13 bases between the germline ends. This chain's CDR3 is CASGFRAEETQYF. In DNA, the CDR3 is TGTGCCAGCGGCTTCCGGGCGGAAGAGACCCAGTACTTC.

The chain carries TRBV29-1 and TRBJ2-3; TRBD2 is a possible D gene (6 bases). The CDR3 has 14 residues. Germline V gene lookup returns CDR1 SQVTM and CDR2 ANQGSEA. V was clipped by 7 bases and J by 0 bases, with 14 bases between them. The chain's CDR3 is CSGRTTSSTDTQYF. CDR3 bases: TGCAGCGGCCGGACTACCTCGAGCACAGATACGCAGTATTTT.